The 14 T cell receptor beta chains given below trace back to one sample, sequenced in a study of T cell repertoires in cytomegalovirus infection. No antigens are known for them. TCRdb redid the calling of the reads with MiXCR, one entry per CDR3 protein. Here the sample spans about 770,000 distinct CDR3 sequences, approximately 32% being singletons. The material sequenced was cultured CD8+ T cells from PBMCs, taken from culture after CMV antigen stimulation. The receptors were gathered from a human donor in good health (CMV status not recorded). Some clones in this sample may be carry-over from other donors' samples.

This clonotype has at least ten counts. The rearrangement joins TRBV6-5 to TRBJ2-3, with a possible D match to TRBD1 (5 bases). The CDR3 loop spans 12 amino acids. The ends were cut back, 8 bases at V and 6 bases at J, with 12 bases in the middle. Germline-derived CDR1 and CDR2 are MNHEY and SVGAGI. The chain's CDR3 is CASGAGFDTQYF. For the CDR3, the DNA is TGTGCCAGCGGGGCAGGGTTCGATACGCAGTATTTT.

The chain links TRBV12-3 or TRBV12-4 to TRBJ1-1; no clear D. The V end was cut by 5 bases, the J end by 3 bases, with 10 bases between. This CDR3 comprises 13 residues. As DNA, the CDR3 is TGTGCCAGCAGTCTCAGTGCCTACACTGAAGCTTTCTTT. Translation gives CASSLSAYTEAFF.

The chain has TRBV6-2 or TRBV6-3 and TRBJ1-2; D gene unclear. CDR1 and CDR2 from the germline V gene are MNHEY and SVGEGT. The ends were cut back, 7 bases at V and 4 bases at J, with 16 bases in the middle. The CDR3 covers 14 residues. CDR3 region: CASTVLVSGYGYTF. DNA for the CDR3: TGTGCCAGCACCGTATTGGTCTCGGGCTATGGCTACACCTTC.

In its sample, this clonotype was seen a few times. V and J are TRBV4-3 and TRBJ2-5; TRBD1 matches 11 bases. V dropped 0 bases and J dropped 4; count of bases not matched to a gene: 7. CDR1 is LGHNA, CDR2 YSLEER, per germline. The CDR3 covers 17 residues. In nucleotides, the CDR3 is TGCGCCAGCAGCCAAGATCTTGGACAGGGGGCCGGAGAGACCCAGTACTTC. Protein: CASSQDLGQGAGETQYF.

This CDR3 is CASSQAPGQRNSPLHF. The CDR3 nucleotides read TGTGCCAGCAGCCAAGCCCCGGGACAGAGAAATTCACCCCTCCACTTT. This chain uses TRBV3-1 with TRBJ1-6; TRBD1 matches at 7 bases. The ends lost 1 base at V and 7 bases at J; junction bases unmatched: 7. The CDR3 has 16 amino acids. Germline CDR1 and CDR2: LGHDT and YNNKEL (reference sequence).

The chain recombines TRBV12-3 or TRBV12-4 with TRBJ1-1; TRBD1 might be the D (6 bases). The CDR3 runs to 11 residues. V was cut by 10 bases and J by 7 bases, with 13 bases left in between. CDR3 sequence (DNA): TGTGCCATAGGACAGAGCGTTGAAGCTTTCTTT. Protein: CAIGQSVEAFF.

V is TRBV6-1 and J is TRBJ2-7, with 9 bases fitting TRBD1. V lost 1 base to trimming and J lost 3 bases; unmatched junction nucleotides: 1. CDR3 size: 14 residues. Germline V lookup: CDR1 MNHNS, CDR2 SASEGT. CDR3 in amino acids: CASSEGQGVYEQYV. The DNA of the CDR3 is TGTGCCAGCAGTGAAGGACAGGGGGTCTACGAGCAGTACGTC.

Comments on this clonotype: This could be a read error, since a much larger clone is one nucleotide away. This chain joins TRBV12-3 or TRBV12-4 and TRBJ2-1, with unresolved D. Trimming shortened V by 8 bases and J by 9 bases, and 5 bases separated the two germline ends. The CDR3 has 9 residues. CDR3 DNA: TGTGCCAGCGGGTTTGAGCAGTTCTTC. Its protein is CASGFEQFF.

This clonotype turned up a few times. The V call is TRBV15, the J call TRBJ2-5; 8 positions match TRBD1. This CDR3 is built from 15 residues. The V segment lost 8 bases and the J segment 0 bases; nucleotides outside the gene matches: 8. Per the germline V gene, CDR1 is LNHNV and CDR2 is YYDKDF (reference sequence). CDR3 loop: CATGDRDRYQETQYF. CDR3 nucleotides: TGTGCCACCGGGGACCGGGACAGGTACCAAGAGACCCAGTACTTC.

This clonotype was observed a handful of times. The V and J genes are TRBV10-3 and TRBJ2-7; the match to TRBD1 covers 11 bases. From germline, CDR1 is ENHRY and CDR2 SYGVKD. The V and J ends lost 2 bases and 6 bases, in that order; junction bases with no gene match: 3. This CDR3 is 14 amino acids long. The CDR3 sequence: CAISEPDRGREQYV. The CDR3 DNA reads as TGTGCCATCAGTGAGCCGGACAGGGGGCGCGAGCAGTACGTC.

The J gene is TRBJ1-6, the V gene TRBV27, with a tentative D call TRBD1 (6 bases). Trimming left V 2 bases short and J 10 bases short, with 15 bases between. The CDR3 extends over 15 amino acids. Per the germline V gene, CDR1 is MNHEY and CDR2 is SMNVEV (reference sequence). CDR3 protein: CASSLVGAARSPLHF. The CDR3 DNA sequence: TGTGCCAGCAGTTTAGTGGGGGCTGCGCGGTCACCCCTCCACTTT.

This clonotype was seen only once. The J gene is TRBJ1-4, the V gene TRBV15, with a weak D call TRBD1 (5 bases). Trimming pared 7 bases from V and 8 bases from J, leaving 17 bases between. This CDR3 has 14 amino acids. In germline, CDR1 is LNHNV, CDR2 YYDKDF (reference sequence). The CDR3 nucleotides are TGTGCCACCACTAGAATCCGGGGGTACGAAAAACTGTTTTTT. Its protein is CATTRIRGYEKLFF.

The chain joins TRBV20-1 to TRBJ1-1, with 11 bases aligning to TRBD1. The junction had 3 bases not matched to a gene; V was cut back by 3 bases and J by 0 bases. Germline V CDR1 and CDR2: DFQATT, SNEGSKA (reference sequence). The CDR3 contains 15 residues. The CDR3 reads CSASWDRGMNTEAFF. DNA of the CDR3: TGCAGTGCTAGTTGGGACAGGGGGATGAACACTGAAGCTTTCTTT.

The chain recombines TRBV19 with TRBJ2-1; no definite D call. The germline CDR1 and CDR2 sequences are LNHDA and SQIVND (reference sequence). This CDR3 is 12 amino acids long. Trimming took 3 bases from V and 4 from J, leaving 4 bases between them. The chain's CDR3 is CASSIKYNEQFF. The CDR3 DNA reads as TGTGCCAGTAGTATTAAGTACAATGAGCAGTTCTTC.